These T cell receptor beta chains were read from a single sample in a study of a mutant IDH1 vaccine in newly diagnosed glioma. Method: immunoSEQ multiplex PCR; TCRdb's copy keeps in-frame clones and lacks some. The data hold 60,000 to 75,000 clones, with under 90% observed a single time. No cognate antigen is known for these TCRs. The sequencing here drew on PBMCs, taken from a glioma patient whose treatment included an IDH1 peptide vaccine. The receptors were sampled from a man younger than 40 with glioma. Each CDR3 is given with its conserved first and last residue. D genes are given only for firm matches. Clone size, where shown, is once, few, many, or a class for clones that have expanded.

D gene,J gene,V gene,clone size,CDR3 protein,CDR3 DNA
.,TRBJ1-6,TRBV15,.,CATSSSDRNSPLHF,TGTGCCACCAGCAGTTCGGACAGAAATTCACCCCTCCACTTT
TRBD1,TRBJ1-2,TRBV5-6,.,CASSPGTGAYGYTF,TGTGCCAGCAGTCCTGGGACAGGGGCCTATGGCTACACCTTC
.,TRBJ2-7,TRBV10-3,.,CAIRTGGADSYEQYF,TGTGCCATCAGAACAGGCGGGGCAGACTCCTACGAGCAGTACTTC
.,TRBJ1-1,TRBV9,.,CASSAQGGTEAFF,TGTGCCAGCAGCGCCCAGGGAGGGACTGAAGCTTTCTTT
.,TRBJ2-1,TRBV14,.,CASSQGRADEQFF,TGTGCCAGCAGCCAAGGCAGGGCCGATGAGCAGTTCTTC
.,TRBJ1-2,TRBV18,.,CASSPGDSNYGYTF,TGTGCCAGCTCACCAGGTGACAGTAACTATGGCTACACCTTC
.,TRBJ2-3,TRBV15,.,CATSRQGVTDTQYF,TGTGCCACCAGCAGACAGGGAGTCACGGATACGCAGTATTTT
TRBD2,TRBJ2-3,TRBV5-4,.,CASSLLGEAGINTDTQYF,TGTGCCAGCAGCCTCTTGGGTGAAGCGGGGATTAACACAGATACGCAGTATTTT
.,TRBJ1-3,TRBV7-6,.,CASSLGTTGNTIYF,TGTGCCAGCAGCCTCGGGACAACTGGAAACACCATATATTTT
.,TRBJ1-6,TRBV27,.,CAARLYNSPLHF,TGTGCCGCCCGGCTTTATAATTCACCCCTCCACTTT
.,TRBJ1-3,TRBV5-1,.,CASSGDADTIYF,TGCGCCAGCAGCGGAGACGCGGACACCATATATTTT
.,TRBJ1-2,TRBV5-1,.,CASSLEGRTYGYTF,TGCGCCAGCAGCTTAGAGGGACGGACCTATGGCTACACCTTC
TRBD2,TRBJ2-3,TRBV19,.,CASSGSGTSGHPSTDTQYF,TGTGCCAGTAGTGGTTCAGGGACTAGCGGTCACCCTAGCACAGATACGCAGTATTTT
TRBD2,TRBJ2-7,TRBV28,.,CASSVRTSGRGEQYF,TGTGCCAGCAGTGTTCGGACTAGCGGGAGGGGGGAGCAGTACTTC
.,TRBJ2-1,TRBV10-3,.,CASDPGTHYNEQFF,TGTGCCAGCGACCCGGGGACTCACTACAATGAGCAGTTCTTC
.,TRBJ1-6,TRBV30,.,CAWRGGNSPLHF,TGTGCCTGGAGGGGGGGTAATTCACCCCTCCACTTT
.,TRBJ1-1,TRBV19,few,CASSISLNTEAFF,TGTGCCAGTAGTATAAGCTTGAACACTGAAGCTTTCTTT
.,TRBJ1-1,TRBV10-3,.,CAISEFGGGTYTEAFF,TGTGCCATCAGTGAGTTCGGGGGGGGCACTTACACTGAAGCTTTCTTT
.,TRBJ2-3,TRBV9,.,CASSVEGPDTQYF,TGTGCCAGCAGCGTAGAAGGACCCGATACGCAGTATTTT
.,TRBJ2-3,TRBV9,.,CASSPFEGGSTDTQYF,TGTGCCAGCAGCCCTTTTGAAGGGGGAAGCACAGATACGCAGTATTTT
.,TRBJ2-1,TRBV4-1,.,CASSQEPGPPYNEQFF,TGCGCCAGCAGCCAAGAACCAGGGCCGCCCTACAATGAGCAGTTCTTC
TRBD1,TRBJ1-2,TRBV11-2,.,CASSLTNRGLSYGYTF,TGTGCCAGCAGCTTAACTAACAGGGGGCTCTCCTATGGCTACACCTTC
TRBD2,TRBJ2-3,TRBV5-4,.,CASSDGTSGGALTDTQYF,TGTGCCAGCAGCGACGGGACTAGCGGGGGGGCCTTAACAGATACGCAGTATTTT
TRBD1,TRBJ2-7,TRBV5-5,.,CASSFRRDREYEQYF,TGTGCCAGCAGCTTCCGCCGGGACAGGGAATACGAGCAGTACTTC
.,TRBJ1-4,TRBV7-9,.,CAWSGRGNEKLFF,TGTGCCTGGTCGGGGCGAGGTAATGAAAAACTGTTTTTT
.,TRBJ2-5,TRBV6-6,.,CASTYWRSETQYF,TGTGCCAGCACCTATTGGCGATCGGAGACCCAGTACTTC
.,TRBJ1-4,TRBV10-3,.,CATGTTNEKLFF,TGTGCCACAGGGACAACAAATGAAAAACTGTTTTTT
.,TRBJ2-7,TRBV6-1,.,CASSPLWAGADEQYF,TGTGCCAGCAGTCCCCTGTGGGCAGGGGCGGACGAGCAGTACTTC
.,TRBJ1-1,TRBV28,.,CASSLGWVGPEAFF,TGTGCCAGCAGTTTAGGCTGGGTGGGGCCTGAAGCTTTCTTT
.,TRBJ2-3,TRBV10-3,once,CAISLDRDTQYF,TGTGCCATCAGCTTAGACAGGGATACGCAGTATTTT
TRBD2,TRBJ2-3,TRBV7-9,.,CASSPTAASGTEYF,TGTGCCAGCAGTCCTACGGCGGCTAGCGGGACCGAGTATTTT
TRBD2,TRBJ2-1,TRBV4-2,.,CASSHGREGLNEQFF,TGTGCCAGCAGCCACGGACGGGAGGGGTTGAATGAGCAGTTCTTC
TRBD1,TRBJ2-7,TRBV9,once,CASSALGQASEQYF,TGTGCCAGCAGCGCGTTGGGACAGGCTTCCGAGCAGTACTTC
.,TRBJ1-2,TRBV7-9,.,CASSFSYGYTF,TGTGCCAGCAGCTTTTCCTATGGCTACACCTTC
TRBD1,TRBJ1-6,TRBV6-1,.,CASSEYPRGMRPPLHF,TGTGCCAGCAGTGAATATCCCAGGGGGATGAGGCCACCCCTCCACTTT
.,TRBJ1-5,TRBV28,.,CASSRTEKIYSNQPQHF,TGTGCCAGCAGTCGGACAGAAAAGATTTATAGCAATCAGCCCCAGCATTTT
.,TRBJ2-5,TRBV18,.,CASSRRTDRTPYF,TGTGCCAGCTCACGCAGGACTGACAGAACCCCGTACTTC
TRBD2,TRBJ2-1,TRBV7-2,.,CASSRLGGSDDEQFF,TGTGCCAGCAGCCGGTTGGGGGGGAGCGACGATGAGCAGTTCTTC
.,TRBJ2-7,TRBV5-1,.,CASSFNTAYEQYF,TGCGCCAGCAGCTTTAACACCGCCTACGAGCAGTACTTC
.,TRBJ1-1,TRBV5-1,.,CASSSVGAENTEAFF,TGCGCCAGCAGCTCCGTGGGGGCTGAGAACACTGAAGCTTTCTTT
.,TRBJ2-3,TRBV9,.,CASSVEQGRTDTQYF,TGTGCCAGCAGCGTAGAGCAGGGTCGCACAGATACGCAGTATTTT
.,TRBJ1-2,TRBV27,.,CASSPKGEFYGYTF,TGTGCCAGCAGCCCCAAGGGGGAGTTCTATGGCTACACCTTC
.,TRBJ1-5,TRBV19,.,CASRGTNQPQHF,TGTGCCAGTCGGGGCACCAATCAGCCCCAGCATTTT
TRBD2,TRBJ2-3,TRBV7-2,once,CASSLAPPGLAGALALDTQYF,TGTGCCAGCAGCTTAGCCCCGCCGGGACTAGCGGGGGCCCTTGCACTCGATACGCAGTATTTT
TRBD1,TRBJ2-7,TRBV7-2,.,CASSFGRGPGYEQYF,TGTGCCAGCAGCTTCGGTAGGGGGCCTGGGTACGAGCAGTACTTC
.,TRBJ2-7,TRBV30,.,CAWSPGRSSYEQYF,TGTGCCTGGAGTCCGGGACGGAGCTCCTACGAGCAGTACTTC
TRBD2,TRBJ2-1,TRBV29-1,.,CSLSGGSYNEQFF,TGCAGCCTCAGCGGGGGGTCCTACAATGAGCAGTTCTTC
.,TRBJ2-7,TRBV5-1,.,CASSLGLGHLFYEQYF,TGCGCCAGCAGCTTGGGCCTGGGACACCTATTCTACGAGCAGTACTTC
.,TRBJ1-2,TRBV5-4,.,CASSLLGGVDGYTF,TGTGCCAGCAGCTTGTTAGGGGGAGTCGATGGCTACACCTTC
TRBD1,TRBJ1-4,TRBV5-6,.,CASSFQGAGEKLFF,TGTGCCAGCAGCTTTCAGGGGGCAGGGGAAAAACTGTTTTTT
TRBD1,TRBJ2-7,TRBV28,.,CASSSRDRGSYEQYF,TGTGCCAGCAGTTCCCGGGACAGGGGTTCCTACGAGCAGTACTTC
TRBD2,TRBJ2-2,TRBV10-3,.,CAISSGLAGEVVTGELFF,TGTGCCATCAGCTCGGGACTAGCGGGAGAAGTAGTCACCGGGGAGCTGTTTTTT
TRBD1,TRBJ1-5,TRBV15,.,CATSSRTGGNQPQHF,TGTGCCACCAGCTCCCGGACAGGGGGCAATCAGCCCCAGCATTTT
.,TRBJ1-2,TRBV2,.,CASGDKWRTF,TGTGCCAGCGGGGACAAGTGGCGCACCTTC
TRBD2,TRBJ2-7,TRBV6-5,.,CASSYGRGSYEQYF,TGTGCCAGCAGTTACGGGCGGGGGTCCTACGAGCAGTACTTC
TRBD1,TRBJ1-3,TRBV5-1,.,CASSRDRAGNTIYF,TGCGCCAGCAGCCGGGACAGGGCTGGAAACACCATATATTTT
.,TRBJ2-5,TRBV6-1,.,CATERRLHQETQYF,TGTGCCACCGAGCGTCGGCTACACCAAGAGACCCAGTACTTC
.,TRBJ2-3,TRBV5-4,.,CASSLGGASRDTQYF,TGTGCCAGCAGCTTGGGTGGTGCGAGTCGAGATACGCAGTATTTT
.,TRBJ1-2,TRBV28,.,CASSSLGGGAYGYTF,TGTGCCAGCAGTTCCTTAGGTGGGGGAGCCTATGGCTACACCTTC